The table lists the clone carrying this TCR beta chain with many counts. Its antigen is as yet unknown. Regarding time point: patch test 2, 6 weeks after DPC sensitization. Specified treatment: therapeutic diphenylcyclopropenone sensitization with weekly scalp DPC. V shed 6 bases and J 2 bases; nucleotides not matched to a gene: 33. Germline CDR1 reads SQVTM; CDR2 reads ANQGSEA. There are 24 residues in the CDR3. The entry originates in a study of human T cells and chemical hapten exposure. Study in general: Across the whole study, which lasted approximately 5.5 months, patients were given diphenylcyclopropenone on the scalp once a week.

Findings of the study overall: TCRs at high frequency, those above 1 in 1000, did not change with DPC sensitization. The count of PT1 expanded TCRs correlated positively with patch test score.

Unique molecular identifiers were affixed to discrete cDNA molecules within the library. TCRdb fed the RACE reads into MiXCR, producing one record per CDR3 protein. The profile shows 85,000 to 100,000 distinct CDR3 sequences, about 10% of them singletons. V is TRBV29-1 and J is TRBJ2-3, with TRBD2 matching 12 bases. This clonotype originated in a man aged 40-55 years with alopecia areata. Some clones in this sample may be carry-over from other donors' samples. This sample comprised whole blood, obtained in connection with sensitization to the hapten diphenylcyclopropenone (DPC). CDR3 in amino acids: CSVTPIPTSGRSFGAGTLTDTQYF. Here the CDR3 DNA reads TGCAGCGTCACTCCAATCCCCACTAGCGGGAGGAGTTTCGGGGCAGGGACCCTCACAGATACGCAGTATTTT.